The 2 T cell receptor beta chains given below trace back to one sample, sequenced in a study of blood T cell repertoires in COVID-19. The repertoire was sequenced with immunoSEQ multiplex PCR; TCRdb's copy has only in-frame clones and lacks some. The top ten clones hold approximately 3% of a sample with hundreds of thousands of clones, roughly 90% of them seen once. Sequencing was performed on PBMCs or T cells enriched from blood (not recorded which). These receptors came from a woman under 40 who had recovered from COVID-19.

The rearrangement uses TRBV5-1 and TRBJ2-7, with 11 bases lining up with TRBD1. CDR1 and CDR2 from the germline V gene are SGHRS and YFSETQ. V shed 7 bases, J shed 4 bases, and the junction held 10 bases outside the gene matches. This CDR3 comprises 15 residues. CDR3 in DNA: TGCGCCAGCTCCTCCCCGGGGGACAGGGGGTACGAGCAGTACTTC. It yields the protein CASSSPGDRGYEQYF.

The chain joins TRBV11-2 to TRBJ1-2; perhaps TRBD1 as D (5 bases). Looked up from germline, CDR1 is SGHAT and CDR2 is FQNNGV. There are 14 residues in the CDR3. Trimming pared 2 bases from V and 3 bases from J, leaving 10 bases between. DNA for the CDR3: TGTGCCAGCAGCTTAATGGCGACAGACTATGGCTACACCTTC. Translation gives CASSLMATDYGYTF. Looking up the rest from reference TRBV11-2 and TRBJ1-2 gives the full variable domain: EAGVAQSPRYKIIEKRQSVAFWCNPISGHATLYWYQQILGQGPKLLIQFQNNGVVDDSQLPKDRFSAERLKGVDSTLKIQPAKLEDSAVYLCASSLMATDYGYTFGSGTRLTVV.